This record concerns one T cell receptor (beta chain) sequence. This sample was taken from a study of blood T cell repertoires in COVID-19. Across the whole study: Whether acute or convalescent, the COVID-19 samples came from the United States, Italy and Spain. Sample material is recorded as cDNA or gDNA derived from T cells, B-cell-depleted T cells, or PBMCs.

V lost 3 bases and J lost 14; bases outside the gene matches: 11. Germline CDR1 reads SGHRS; CDR2 reads YFSETQ. The CDR3 length is 13 residues. Under the authors' procedure: The assay estimated nucleated cells by amplifying reference gene primers. Generated by immunoSEQ multiplex PCR, the TCRdb table keeps only in-frame clones and is missing some. D and trimming come from the DNA, and the V and J calls and clone size come from that table. The table shows under 300,000 clones, with roughly 82% occurring only once. The sequence derives from a woman aged 80 or over with active or convalescent COVID-19. This chain joins TRBV5-1 and TRBJ2-3; 8 bases are a match to TRBD1. The sample comprised peripheral blood. In DNA form, the CDR3 reads TGCGCCAGCAGCTCGAGACAGGGGCATTTTTGGTATTTT. It translates to CASSSRQGHFWYF. Supplemented by reference TRBV5-1 and TRBJ2-3, the full variable domain reads KAGVTQTPRYLIKTRGQQVTLSCSPISGHRSVSWYQQTPGQGLQFLFEYFSETQRNKGNFPGRFSGRQFSNSRSEMNVSTLELGDSALYLCASSSRQGHFWYFGPGTRLTVL.